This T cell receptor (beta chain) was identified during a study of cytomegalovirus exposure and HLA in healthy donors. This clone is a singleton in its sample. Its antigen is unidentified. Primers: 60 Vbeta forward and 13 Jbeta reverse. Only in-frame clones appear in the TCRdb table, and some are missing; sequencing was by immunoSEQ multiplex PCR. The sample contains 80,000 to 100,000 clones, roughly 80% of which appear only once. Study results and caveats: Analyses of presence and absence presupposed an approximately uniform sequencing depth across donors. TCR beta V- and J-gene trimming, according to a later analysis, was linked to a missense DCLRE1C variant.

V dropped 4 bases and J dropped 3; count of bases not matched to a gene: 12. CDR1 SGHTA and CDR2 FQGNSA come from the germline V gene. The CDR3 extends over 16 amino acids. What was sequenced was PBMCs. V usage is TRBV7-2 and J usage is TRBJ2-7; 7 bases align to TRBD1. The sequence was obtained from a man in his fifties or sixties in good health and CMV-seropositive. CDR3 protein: CASSYREGDSFYEQYF. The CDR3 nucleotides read TGTGCCAGCAGCTATAGGGAAGGGGACAGTTTCTACGAGCAGTACTTC.